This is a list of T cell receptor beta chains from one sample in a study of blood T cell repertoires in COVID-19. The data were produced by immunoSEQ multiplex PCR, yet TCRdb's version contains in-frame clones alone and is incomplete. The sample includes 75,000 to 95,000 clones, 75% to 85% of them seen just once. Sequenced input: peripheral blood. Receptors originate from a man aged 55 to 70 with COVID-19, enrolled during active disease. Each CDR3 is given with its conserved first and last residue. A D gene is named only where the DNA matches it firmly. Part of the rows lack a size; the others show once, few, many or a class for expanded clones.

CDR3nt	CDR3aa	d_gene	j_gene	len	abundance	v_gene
TGTGCCACCAGCAGAGGACAGGAAGCTTTCTTT	CATSRGQEAFF	.	TRBJ1-1	11	.	TRBV15
TGTGCCAGCAGCCGTAATATGAGCAATCAGCCCCAGCATTTT	CASSRNMSNQPQHF	.	TRBJ1-5	14	once	TRBV6-5
TGTGCCAGCAGCTCCCCGACTAGCGGGAGAGTGGAGACCCAGTACTTC	CASSSPTSGRVETQYF	TRBD2	TRBJ2-5	16	.	TRBV5-4
TGTGCCAGCAGTCCCCAAGGAGGGAGCATACATCCTAATGAAAAACTGTTTTTT	CASSPQGGSIHPNEKLFF	.	TRBJ1-4	18	.	TRBV6-6
TGCGCCAGCAGCCAGGGAGGGGTAGATACGCAGTATTTT	CASSQGGVDTQYF	TRBD2	TRBJ2-3	13	.	TRBV5-1
TGTGCCAGCAGGTCCCCCGACTCCGCGAACACTGAAGCTTTCTTT	CASRSPDSANTEAFF	.	TRBJ1-1	15	few	TRBV6-5
TGTGCTAGTGGTTTGGGACAGGGGAGCTCCTACAATGAGCAGTTCTTC	CASGLGQGSSYNEQFF	TRBD1	TRBJ2-1	16	.	TRBV12-5
TGCGCCAGCAGCTCGGACAGGGGGCCTGAAAAACTGTTTTTT	CASSSDRGPEKLFF	TRBD1	TRBJ1-4	14	once	TRBV5-1
TGTGCCAGCAGTCAACAGGGGCCTGGGGCCAACGTCCTGACTTTC	CASSQQGPGANVLTF	TRBD1	TRBJ2-6	15	.	TRBV7-2
TGTGCCATCAGTGATCGGGGTCGTCAGCCCCAGCATTTT	CAISDRGRQPQHF	.	TRBJ1-5	13	.	TRBV10-3
TGTGCCAGCAGCCAAGGGGGCATTCAGCCCCAGCATTTT	CASSQGGIQPQHF	.	TRBJ1-5	13	.	TRBV3-1/TRBV3-2
TGTGCCAGCAGTGGCAGATCTTTGGATACGCAGTATTTT	CASSGRSLDTQYF	.	TRBJ2-3	13	.	TRBV25-1
TGTGCCTGGAGGCCAGGGGGGACGAGAGGAAACACCATATATTTT	CAWRPGGTRGNTIYF	TRBD1	TRBJ1-3	15	.	TRBV30
TGTGCCAGTCACAGGGGGCCCTTTGAAAAACTGTTTTTT	CASHRGPFEKLFF	TRBD1	TRBJ1-4	13	.	TRBV19
TGTGCCAGCAGCTTTGACAGCAGCAATCAGCCCCAGCATTTT	CASSFDSSNQPQHF	.	TRBJ1-5	14	.	TRBV6-6
TGTGCCAGCAGCTCCTTCGGACAGAACTATGGCTACACCTTC	CASSSFGQNYGYTF	.	TRBJ1-2	14	once	TRBV5-6
TGTGCCAGCAGCTCACAGGGGTCAGTCACAGATACGCAGTATTTT	CASSSQGSVTDTQYF	.	TRBJ2-3	15	.	TRBV12-1
TGTGCCAGCAGTGAAGGCAGGGACTATGGCTACACCTTC	CASSEGRDYGYTF	.	TRBJ1-2	13	.	TRBV2
TGCAGCGTTGAAGATCCCGGACAGGGCTCCGTCACTGAAGCTTTCTTT	CSVEDPGQGSVTEAFF	TRBD1	TRBJ1-1	16	.	TRBV29-1
TGTGCCAGTAGTATAGGGGAGGCGGGACACGAGCAGTACTTC	CASSIGEAGHEQYF	.	TRBJ2-7	14	.	TRBV19
TGTGCCAGCAGCCCCTACCCCAGGGAAGGCAATCTCTACGAGCAGTACTTC	CASSPYPREGNLYEQYF	.	TRBJ2-7	17	.	TRBV3-1/TRBV3-2
TGCGCCAGCAGCTTGGTCGCGAGCCCAATCCAGAACACCGGGGAGCTGTTTTTT	CASSLVASPIQNTGELFF	.	TRBJ2-2	18	.	TRBV5-1
.	CASSFAGGTSGESAKNIQYF	.	TRBJ2-4	20	.	TRBV12-1
TGTGCCAGCAGCCACCTCCCGGGACAGGGCAACTATGGCTACACCTTC	CASSHLPGQGNYGYTF	TRBD1	TRBJ1-2	16	.	TRBV9
TGTGCCAGCAATATAGCGGGGCCCAGCACAGATACGCAGTATTTT	CASNIAGPSTDTQYF	TRBD2	TRBJ2-3	15	.	TRBV2
TGTGCCAGCAGCCCAGGACTAGCAGAGTACGAGCAGTACTTC	CASSPGLAEYEQYF	TRBD2	TRBJ2-7	14	.	TRBV16
TGTGCCAGCAGCTTAGGACAGTTTTATGGCTACACCTTC	CASSLGQFYGYTF	.	TRBJ1-2	13	.	TRBV7-2
TGTGCCAGCAGCCAATCACAGATCGGGACAGGGCACCAACGAGGCGATCAGCCCCAGCATTTT	CASSQSQIGTGHQRGDQPQHF	TRBD1	TRBJ1-5	21	.	TRBV16
TGTGCCAGCAGCCGCGACTACGAGCAGTACTTC	CASSRDYEQYF	.	TRBJ2-7	11	.	TRBV7-2
TGTGCCATCCGGGCGGGGGAGGATACGCAGTATTTT	CAIRAGEDTQYF	TRBD2	TRBJ2-3	12	once	TRBV24-1
TGCGCCAGGGGACAGCACTACGAGCAGTACTTC	CARGQHYEQYF	TRBD1	TRBJ2-7	11	.	TRBV23-1
TGCGCCAGCAGTGGGAAGGGGGCGAACACTGAAGCTTTCTTT	CASSGKGANTEAFF	TRBD1	TRBJ1-1	14	.	TRBV5-1
TGTGCCAGTAGTAGTATGGTCACAGTTAACCCCTATGGCTACACCTTC	CASSSMVTVNPYGYTF	.	TRBJ1-2	16	few	TRBV19
TGTGCCAGCAGTTACCCAGGGCCAGGGAGGGGATCACCCCTCCACTTT	CASSYPGPGRGSPLHF	.	TRBJ1-6	16	.	TRBV6-2/TRBV6-3
TGTGCCAGCAGCGTTTTGCTTACAGATAGCTCCTACAATGAGCAGTTCTTC	CASSVLLTDSSYNEQFF	.	TRBJ2-1	17	.	TRBV25-1
TGCAGCGCCCGAACCCCGGGACAGGCCTACGAGCAGTACTTC	CSARTPGQAYEQYF	TRBD1	TRBJ2-7	14	few	TRBV29-1
TGTGCCATCAGTGAAGCCCGGGGACTTTCAGATACGCAGTATTTT	CAISEARGLSDTQYF	.	TRBJ2-3	15	.	TRBV10-3
TGCGCCAGCAGCTTGGACAGGGGGCAAGAGACCCAGTACTTC	CASSLDRGQETQYF	TRBD1	TRBJ2-5	14	.	TRBV5-1
TGTGCCAGCAGCGTAACAGGGGTTAGGCTCACAGATACGCAGTATTTT	CASSVTGVRLTDTQYF	TRBD1	TRBJ2-3	16	few	TRBV9
TGTGCCAGCAGCTTAGAGCACGGGATCTACGAGCAGTACTTC	CASSLEHGIYEQYF	.	TRBJ2-7	14	.	TRBV7-8
TGTGCCAGCAGCTCCGGGACAGGTAATGAAAAACTGTTTTTT	CASSSGTGNEKLFF	TRBD1	TRBJ1-4	14	.	TRBV9
TGTGCCAGCTCCTCAGCGGGAGGGCCAATAAACGAGCAGTACTTC	CASSSAGGPINEQYF	TRBD2	TRBJ2-7	15	.	TRBV18
TGTGCCAGCTCACCAGCACCAGAGGGTGGCTACACCTTC	CASSPAPEGGYTF	.	TRBJ1-2	13	.	TRBV18
TGCGCCAGCAGAGGCCTGACAGGGTACACCGGGGAGCTGTTTTTT	CASRGLTGYTGELFF	TRBD1	TRBJ2-2	15	.	TRBV5-1
TGTGCCAGCAGCTGGGGGCGGGTGGCCTACACCTTC	CASSWGRVAYTF	.	TRBJ1-2	12	.	TRBV7-9
TGTGCCAGCAGCTCGGCTGGGACTCCCACCGGGGAGCTGTTTTTT	CASSSAGTPTGELFF	.	TRBJ2-2	15	.	TRBV4-2
TGTGCCTGGAGTGGGTGTGGCACAAGCAATCAGCCCCAGCATTTT	CAWSGCGTSNQPQHF	.	TRBJ1-5	15	.	TRBV30
TGCGCCAGCAGCCCTACACCGACAGGGGGCAACTCACCCCTCCACTTT	CASSPTPTGGNSPLHF	TRBD1	TRBJ1-6	16	once	TRBV5-1
TGTGCCAGCAGCCGGGACTCTTTCACAGATACGCAGTATTTT	CASSRDSFTDTQYF	.	TRBJ2-3	14	.	TRBV2
TGTGCCAGCAGTTTCTCCGACAGGGACGAGCAGTACTTC	CASSFSDRDEQYF	TRBD1	TRBJ2-7	13	.	TRBV27
TGTGCCACCAGTGAGGCAGGGGGTAATGGCTACACCTTC	CATSEAGGNGYTF	TRBD1	TRBJ1-2	13	.	TRBV24-1
TGTGCCAGCACCCCGGACAGGGCGGCCGGGGAGCTGTTTTTT	CASTPDRAAGELFF	TRBD1	TRBJ2-2	14	.	TRBV7-2
TGTGCCATCTGGGCGGGGCCATACAATGAGCAGTTCTTC	CAIWAGPYNEQFF	.	TRBJ2-1	13	.	TRBV10-3
TGTGCCAGCAGCTTAAATGGCAGGTACCAAGAGACCCAGTACTTC	CASSLNGRYQETQYF	.	TRBJ2-5	15	.	TRBV11-3
TGTGCCAGTGCTCTACCAGGGTATAGCCAGCCCCAGCATTTT	CASALPGYSQPQHF	.	TRBJ1-5	14	few	TRBV19
TGTGCCAGCAGCTTTCAGCGGGGTAGCACAGATACGCAGTATTTT	CASSFQRGSTDTQYF	TRBD2	TRBJ2-3	15	.	TRBV7-2
TGTGCCACCAGTGATTCGAGGCCGGGTAGCACAGATACGCAGTATTTT	CATSDSRPGSTDTQYF	.	TRBJ2-3	16	.	TRBV24-1
TGTGCCAGCATACTTACTGAAGCTTTCTTT	CASILTEAFF	.	TRBJ1-1	10	few	TRBV6-5
TGTGCCAGCAGCTTTGGGACAAAGAACACCGGGGAGCTGTTTTTT	CASSFGTKNTGELFF	.	TRBJ2-2	15	few	TRBV7-3
TGCGCCAGCAGCGTGGGACTAGCGGGCCCTAGCTCCTACGAGCAGTACTTC	CASSVGLAGPSSYEQYF	TRBD2	TRBJ2-7	17	.	TRBV5-1